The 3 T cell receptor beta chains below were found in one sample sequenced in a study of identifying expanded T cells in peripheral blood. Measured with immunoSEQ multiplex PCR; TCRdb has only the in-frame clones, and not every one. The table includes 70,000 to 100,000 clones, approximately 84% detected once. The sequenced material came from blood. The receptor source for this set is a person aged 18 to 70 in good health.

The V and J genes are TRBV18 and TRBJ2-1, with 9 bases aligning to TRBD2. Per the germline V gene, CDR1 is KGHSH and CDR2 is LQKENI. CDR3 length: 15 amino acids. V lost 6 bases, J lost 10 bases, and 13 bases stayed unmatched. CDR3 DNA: TGTGCCAGCTCCACCGCGGCGGGGGGGCGTTGGGAGCAGTTCTTC. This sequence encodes CASSTAAGGRWEQFF.

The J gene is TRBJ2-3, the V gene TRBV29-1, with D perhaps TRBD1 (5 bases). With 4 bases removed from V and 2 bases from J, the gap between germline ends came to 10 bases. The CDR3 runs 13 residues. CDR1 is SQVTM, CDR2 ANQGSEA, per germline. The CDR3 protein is CSVGQGNTDTQYF. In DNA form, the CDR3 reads TGCAGCGTTGGGCAGGGAAACACAGATACGCAGTATTTT.

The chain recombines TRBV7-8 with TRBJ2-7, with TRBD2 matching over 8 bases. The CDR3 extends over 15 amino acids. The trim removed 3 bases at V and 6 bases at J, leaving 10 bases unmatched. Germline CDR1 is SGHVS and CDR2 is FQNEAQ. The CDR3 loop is CASSFTREDRSEQYF. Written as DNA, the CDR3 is TGTGCCAGCAGCTTTACGCGGGAGGATAGGAGCGAGCAGTACTTC.